The entry below describes one T cell receptor beta chain. Its antigen remains unknown. The data derive from a study of cytomegalovirus exposure and HLA in healthy donors. Points from the study as a whole: Whilst most TCR sequences proved rare, a subset of public TCRs occurred across many donors. The tendency of first-cohort TCR clusters to co-occur in the 120 or so validation repertoires was the finding of a later analysis. Some TCR beta chains (roughly 160 of them) were listed as cytomegalovirus-associated.

Sequencing was performed with immunoSEQ multiplex PCR; in TCRdb, only in-frame clones are kept and a portion is missing. The data hold about 200,000 clones, with 80% to 90% observed a single time. Per the germline V gene, CDR1 is SGDLS and CDR2 is YYNGEE. CDR3 length: 13 residues. V lost 2 bases to trimming and J lost 6 bases; unmatched junction nucleotides: 4. This chain uses TRBV9 with TRBJ2-7, with 8 nucleotides matching TRBD1. The sample comprised PBMCs. This TCR came from a woman aged 25 to 39 in good health and CMV-seropositive. The CDR3 DNA follows: TGTGCCAGCAGCGTGGACAGGGTCCGCGAGCAGTACTTC. As protein: CASSVDRVREQYF. Full variable domain (remainder filled in from reference TRBV9 and TRBJ2-7): DSGVTQTPKHLITATGQRVTLRCSPRSGDLSVYWYQQSLDQGLQFLIQYYNGEERAKGNILERFSAQQFPDLHSELNLSSLELGDSALYFCASSVDRVREQYFGPGTRLTVT.